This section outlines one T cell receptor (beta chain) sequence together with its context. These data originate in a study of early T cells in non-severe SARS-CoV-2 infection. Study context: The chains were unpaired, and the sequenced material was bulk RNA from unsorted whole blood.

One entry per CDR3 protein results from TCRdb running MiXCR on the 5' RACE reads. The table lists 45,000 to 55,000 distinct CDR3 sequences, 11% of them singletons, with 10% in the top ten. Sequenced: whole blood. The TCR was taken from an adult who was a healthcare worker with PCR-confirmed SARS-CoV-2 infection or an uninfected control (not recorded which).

The CDR3, as DNA: TGCGCCAGCACCGACCCGGACAGGGGGTACACTGAAGCTTTCTTT. Translated, it gives CASTDPDRGYTEAFF. This chain uses TRBV5-1 with TRBJ1-1; 10 nucleotides line up with TRBD1. The CDR3 is made up of 15 amino acids. V shed 6 bases and J 3 bases; nucleotides not matched to a gene: 8. Germline V gene lookup returns CDR1 SGHRS and CDR2 YFSETQ.